The present TCR beta chain was sequenced within a study of CD8+CD57+ T cells in acquired aplastic anemia. About the research overall: DNA per sorted CD4+ or CD8+ sample ranged roughly 0.17 to 27.4 ug, averaging roughly 3.2 ug.

The CDR3 totals 15 residues. Germline CDR1 reads SGDLS; CDR2 reads YYNGEE. V was clipped by 0 bases and J by 4 bases; unmatched bases: 7. Points from the study as a whole: Patients and controls had in common approximately 28 CD8+ CDR3 sequences.

Genomic DNA served as template for TCR beta VDJ and CDR3 profiling. TCRdb recomputed calls from the reads with MiXCR, one row per CDR3 protein. Counted here are 150,000 to 200,000 distinct CDR3 sequences, about 50% occurring once; the ten biggest clones make up 10% to 15%. A word on this clonotype: The antigen remains undetermined.

Sequencing involved patients with CD8+CD57+ cell expansion previously shown by flow cytometry. Among the patients, all had severe acquired aplastic anemia. There was no therapy given to any patient before the blood sampling took place. The V call is TRBV9, the J call TRBJ2-7; 7 bases fit TRBD2. This clonotype originated in a human donor with aplastic anemia. Sequenced material: sorted CD4+, CD8+, or CD8+CD57+ T cells (not recorded which) from PBMCs. The CDR3 DNA sequence: TGTGCCAGCAGCGTAGTTCCTAGCGGTCAATACGAGCAGTACTTC. Its protein product is CASSVVPSGQYEQYF.